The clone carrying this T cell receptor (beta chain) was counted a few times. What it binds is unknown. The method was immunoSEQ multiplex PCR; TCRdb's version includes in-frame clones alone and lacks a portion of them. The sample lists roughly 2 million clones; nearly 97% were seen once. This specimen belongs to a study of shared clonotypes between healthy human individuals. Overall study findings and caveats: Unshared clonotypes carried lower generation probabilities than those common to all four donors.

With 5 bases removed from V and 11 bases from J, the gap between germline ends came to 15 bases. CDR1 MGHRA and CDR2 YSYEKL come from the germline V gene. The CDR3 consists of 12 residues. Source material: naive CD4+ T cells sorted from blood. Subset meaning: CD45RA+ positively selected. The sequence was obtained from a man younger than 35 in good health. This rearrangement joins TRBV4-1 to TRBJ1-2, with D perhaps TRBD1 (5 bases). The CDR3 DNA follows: TGCGCCAGCAGCGACCTCAGGGTAGCATACACCTTC. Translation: CASSDLRVAYTF.